The present T cell receptor beta chain was sequenced within a study of PD-L1 blockade in urothelial cancer (dated by TCRdb to the late 2010s). With respect to the entire study: All patients started therapy in about 2014 and received atezolizumab 1,200 mg intravenously every 3 weeks. About 85% of the 29 patients were males with bladder-origin urothelial cancer, and 18 of 29 reported a prior smoking history. An ECOG performance status of 0 or 1 was recorded for the patients, and 0 to 3 prior chemotherapy regimens had been received by the patients. Blood samples were analyzed at 3 weeks after treatment start (second dose) and at 6 weeks after treatment start. A median of around 150,000 T cells and some 82,000 unique TCRs was obtained from blood samples, and a median clonality of approximately 0.077 was observed. The study was an exploratory multi-omic analysis of somatic, immune and clinical correlates of response to PD-L1 blockade with atezolizumab in urothelial cancer. TCR sequencing covered pretreatment tumor samples and matched, serially collected peripheral blood taken before and after atezolizumab treatment. Durable clinical benefit was defined as progression-free survival longer than 6 months, and TCR features were also tested against progression-free and overall survival. In the same patients, pretreatment tumors underwent whole exome sequencing and RNA sequencing in addition to TCR sequencing. Durable clinical benefit was achieved by nine patients but not by the remaining 20. Some 30 patients had pretreatment blood TCR-seq, 24 had at least one posttreatment blood collection, and 24 had tumor TCR-seq. Paper-wide results and their limitations: Among patients with durable benefit, tumor-associated TCR clones showed greater expansion in peripheral blood 3 weeks after treatment started (n of about 20, p = 0.022). A pretreatment peripheral blood TCR clonality below the median was linked to improved progression-free and overall survival. Because the sample size was small (n ≈ 30) and many of the analyses were exploratory, the results are meant to be hypothesis-generating.

To estimate absolute template abundance from read counts, synthetic TCR analog templates were spiked into each PCR. TCRbeta CDR3 regions were amplified from genomic DNA with bias-controlled V and J gene primers using the immunoSEQ assay. Sequencing of rearranged TCRbeta segments was performed at approximately 20X coverage. As for the authors' bioinformatics: Sequencing errors were corrected by clustering, and CDR3s were annotated against IMGT so that V, D and J genes could be assigned. Downstream analyses used only productive TCRbeta rearrangements and left out out-of-frame or stop-codon sequences. To compute clonality, Shannon entropy was normalized by the log of the number of unique productive sequences and then subtracted from one. Clones differing between time points or between blood and tumor were identified using Fisher's exact test with Benjamini-Hochberg correction, with an adjusted p below 0.01 applied as the threshold. TCRdb obtained this table from immuneACCESS and retained in-frame rearrangements with V and J assigned. These tables miss some clones; where compared with another copy, unresolved V genes account for less than half of the shortfall, and the remainder is unexplained. V, J and clone size derive from that table, while D and trimming were established from the DNA sequence. For this sample there are roughly 25,000 clones; more than 70% appear just once. The ten biggest clones cover 1.6% of the sample.

The CDR3 runs 16 residues from the cysteine to the phenylalanine. The DNA shown is the 48-base CDR3, in frame from base 1. CDR1 SGHRS and CDR2 YFSETQ are derived from the germline V gene. V lost 4 bases and J lost 8 bases; the stretch between them is 21 bases long. As to this clone: Which antigen it targets is not known. Nothing much larger sits one base from this clone, and base qualities are not available.

Reading the label with the study, this specimen's time point is: peripheral blood 6 weeks after treatment start. The cohort comprised more than 25 patients with locally advanced or metastatic urothelial carcinoma treated at Memorial Sloan Kettering on a trial protocol. Peripheral blood mononuclear cells were collected pretreatment and during treatment, at between 1 and 8 total time points per patient. The Qiagen DNeasy Blood extraction kit was used to purify genomic DNA from total PBMCs and tumor samples. PBMCs were collected pretreatment and during treatment and were isolated and stored as previously described.

Material: PBMCs, obtained around atezolizumab (anti-PD-L1) treatment. The chain employs TRBV5-1 and TRBJ1-4; TRBD1 is perhaps the D gene, given 6 matching bases. This receptor was taken from a man in his 70s with urothelial cancer. The CDR3 protein: CASSRGTPGLGEKLFF. The nucleotide sequence reads as follows: TGCGCCAGCAGCAGGGGGACGCCGGGCCTGGGGGAAAAACTGTTTTTT.